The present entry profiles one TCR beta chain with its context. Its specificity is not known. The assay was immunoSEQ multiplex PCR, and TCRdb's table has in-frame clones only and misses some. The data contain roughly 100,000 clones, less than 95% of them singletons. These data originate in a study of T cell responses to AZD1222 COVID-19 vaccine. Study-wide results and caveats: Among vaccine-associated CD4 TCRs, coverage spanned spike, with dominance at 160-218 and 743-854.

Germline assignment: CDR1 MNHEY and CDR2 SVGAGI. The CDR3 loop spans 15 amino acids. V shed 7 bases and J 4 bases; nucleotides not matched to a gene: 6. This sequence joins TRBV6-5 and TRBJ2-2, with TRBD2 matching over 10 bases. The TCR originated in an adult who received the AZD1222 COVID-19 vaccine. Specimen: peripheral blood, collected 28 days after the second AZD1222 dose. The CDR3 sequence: CASMGLAMGTGELFF. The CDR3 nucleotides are TGTGCCAGCATGGGACTAGCGATGGGCACCGGGGAGCTGTTTTTT.